The 2 T cell receptor beta chains below come from one sample, sequenced in a study of cytomegalovirus exposure and HLA in healthy donors. PCR amplification relied on 60 Vbeta primers (plus 13 Jbeta primers). TCRdb's table, derived via immunoSEQ multiplex PCR, lists solely in-frame clones and lacks some. The table lists about 160,000 clones, approximately 78% of them singletons. The sequencing sample was made of PBMCs. The receptors here all came from a male donor in good health and CMV-seronegative.

The chain couples TRBV14 to TRBJ2-1, with 8 bases fitting TRBD2. CDR1 SGHDN and CDR2 FVKESK come from the germline V gene. Germline trimming cut 0 bases from V and 4 bases from J; bases unmatched to any gene: 8. This CDR3 is 17 amino acids long. The CDR3 bases are TGTGCCAGCAGCCAAGATAGCGCGGGAGGAGGTTACAATGAGCAGTTCTTC. Protein product: CASSQDSAGGGYNEQFF.

The V and J genes are TRBV4-2 and TRBJ2-3; 7 bases are a match to TRBD2. CDR1 is LGHNA and CDR2 is YNFKEQ in the germline V gene. The CDR3 covers 17 residues. V trimming: 0 bases; J trimming: 5 bases; junction bases outside the gene matches: 11. The CDR3 DNA reads as TGTGCCAGCAGCCAAGAAGGGCGGGGAGGGGTGGGAGATACGCAGTATTTT. It specifies CASSQEGRGGVGDTQYF.